The text below deals with one T cell receptor beta chain. The antigen remains undetermined. There are 18 residues in the CDR3. V was pared by 0 bases and J by 2 bases, with 13 bases of the junction left unmatched. CDR1 is DFQATT and CDR2 is SNEGSKA in the germline V gene (reference sequence). The sample is drawn from a study of Graves' ophthalmopathy and Graves' hyperthyroidism. About the study: Calling hyperthyroidism stable required that no ophthalmopathy show up within 18 months of follow-up. Overall study results and limits: Blood shared most expanded thyroid clonotypes above 0.001 frequency.

RNA transcripts served as template for amplifying TCR beta CDR3 sequences. Following a first-round RT-PCR that used HTBI primers, a second-round multiplex PCR was carried out. TCRdb fed the multiplex PCR reads into MiXCR, producing one record per CDR3 protein. The data hold 900,000 to 1,200,000 distinct CDR3 sequences, with less than 45% observed a single time. People with hyperthyroidism were aged 18 to 65 and newly diagnosed, under 2 months' duration. Patients were left out if they had other autoimmune diseases, uncontrolled infections, pregnancy or lactation. The sequence was collected from an adult man with Graves' hyperthyroidism. Sequencing was done on a sample of peripheral blood or thyroid tissue (not recorded which). The chain uses TRBV20-1 and TRBJ2-5; 9 bases fit TRBD2. In DNA form, the CDR3 reads TGCAGTGCTAGAGATACGCTGGGTTCAGCGGGGGGTCAAGAGACCCAGTACTTC. Its translation is CSARDTLGSAGGQETQYF.